The 2 T cell receptor beta chains below all came from one sample that was sequenced in a study of blood T cells in healthy people across ages. Sample-barcoded 5' priming and a J-beta primer mix drove a second PCR of 7 to 11 cycles. Via MiXCR, TCRdb re-called the 5' RACE reads, giving one row per CDR3 protein. The repertoire holds about 1.4 million distinct CDR3 sequences, with roughly 59% as singletons. Sequenced material: blood. The receptors derive from a man aged 18 to 30 in good health.

This chain joins TRBV7-8 and TRBJ1-1; D gene ambiguous. The CDR3 consists of 15 residues. Trimming shortened V by 3 bases and J by 0 bases, and 11 bases separated the two germline ends. From germline, CDR1 is SGHVS and CDR2 FQNEAQ. CDR3 bases: TGTGCCAGCAGCTTCCCCCGGGGAATGAACACTGAAGCTTTCTTT. This encodes CASSFPRGMNTEAFF.

The rearrangement links TRBV29-1 to TRBJ2-1; a possible D gene is TRBD1 (6 bases). Germline V gives CDR1 SQVTM, CDR2 ANQGSEA. The CDR3 is 13 amino acids. V dropped 5 bases and J dropped 1 base, with 9 bases sitting between them. CDR3 DNA: TGCAGCGTTTCACAGGGTTCCTACAATGAGCAGTTCTTC. Protein product: CSVSQGSYNEQFF.